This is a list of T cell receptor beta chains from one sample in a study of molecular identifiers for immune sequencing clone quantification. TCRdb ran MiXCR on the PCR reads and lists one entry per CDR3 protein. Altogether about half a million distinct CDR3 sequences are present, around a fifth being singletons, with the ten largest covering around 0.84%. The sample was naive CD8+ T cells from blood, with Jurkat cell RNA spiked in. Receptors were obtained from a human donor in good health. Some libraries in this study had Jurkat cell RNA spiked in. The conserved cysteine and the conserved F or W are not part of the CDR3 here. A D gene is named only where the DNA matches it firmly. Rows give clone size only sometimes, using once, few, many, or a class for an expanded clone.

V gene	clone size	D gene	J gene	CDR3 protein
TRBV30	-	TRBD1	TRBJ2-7	AWKYRGPYEQY
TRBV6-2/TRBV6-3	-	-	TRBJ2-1	ASSYWGSEQF
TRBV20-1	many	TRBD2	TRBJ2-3	SATNLAGSTDTQY
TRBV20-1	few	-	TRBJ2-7	SAPLGYSYEQY
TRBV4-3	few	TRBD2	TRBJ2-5	ASSQGPSLAGALGETQY
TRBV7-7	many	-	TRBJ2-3	ASSLVWGTPVTDTQY
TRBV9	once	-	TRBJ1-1	ASSVGYAPAAAF
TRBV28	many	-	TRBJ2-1	ASSRFEQF
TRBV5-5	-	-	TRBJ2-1	ASSFGDTNWDEQF
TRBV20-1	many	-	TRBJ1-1	SARVAVRAF
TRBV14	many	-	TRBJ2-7	ASSQGVGFAYEQY
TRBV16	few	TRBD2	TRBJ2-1	ASSQSLAGGYNEQF
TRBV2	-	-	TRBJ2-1	ASSESWGAGNEQF
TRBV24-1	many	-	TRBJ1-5	ATSQGLGQPQH
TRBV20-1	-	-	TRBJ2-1	SAPEDKNYNEQF
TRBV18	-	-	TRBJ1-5	ASSQAGHEGH
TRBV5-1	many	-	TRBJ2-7	ASSLEQPGGEQY